Presented here are 8 T cell receptor beta chains from one specimen sequenced in a study of early T cells in non-severe SARS-CoV-2 infection. A single record per CDR3 protein comes from TCRdb applying MiXCR to the 5' RACE reads. The repertoire holds 70,000 to 95,000 distinct CDR3 sequences, with more than 13% as singletons. Sample: whole blood. These receptor sequences come from an adult who was a healthcare worker with PCR-confirmed SARS-CoV-2 infection or an uninfected control (not recorded which).

This clonotype was observed a handful of times. The chain uses TRBV5-6 and TRBJ2-5; 8 nucleotides match TRBD2. The ends lost 1 base at V and 2 bases at J; junction bases unmatched: 10. Germline V gene data show CDR1 as SGHDT and CDR2 as YYEEEE. The CDR3 has 17 residues. The CDR3 bases are TGTGCCAGCAGCTTGCCCGGACTAGCTGGCGGTCAAGAGACCCAGTACTTC. It is translated as CASSLPGLAGGQETQYF. Together with reference TRBV5-6 and TRBJ2-5, the CDR3 gives the full variable domain: DAGVTQSPTHLIKTRGQQVTLRCSPKSGHDTVSWYQQALGQGPQFIFQYYEEEERQRGNFPDRFSGHQFPNYSSELNVNALLLGDSALYLCASSLPGLAGGQETQYFGPGTRLLVL.

The table lists this clonotype with many counts. The chain combines TRBV11-2 with TRBJ2-1; possible D gene TRBD2, 7 bases. Germline loops: CDR1 SGHAT, CDR2 FQNNGV. V was shortened by 5 bases and J by 12 bases, with 14 bases between the two germline ends. The CDR3 extends over 12 amino acids. The CDR3 is CASSPGGPGQFF. CDR3 sequence (DNA): TGTGCCAGCAGCCCCGGGGGGCCGGGGCAGTTCTTC.

This clonotype has a count of ten or more. The rearrangement uses TRBV5-1 and TRBJ2-4, with 12 nucleotides matching TRBD2. Germline loops: CDR1 SGHRS, CDR2 YFSETQ. Unmatched junction bases numbered 3, after V lost 6 bases and J lost 8 bases. The CDR3 loop spans 13 amino acids. This CDR3 reads CASKLAGGDIQYF. CDR3 DNA sequence: TGCGCCAGCAAACTAGCGGGGGGAGACATTCAGTACTTC.

This clonotype has at least ten counts. The rearrangement links TRBV5-6 to TRBJ2-2; no reliable D call. The germline V and J ends were trimmed by 0 bases and 1 base, with 13 bases remaining between them. In germline, CDR1 is SGHDT, CDR2 YYEEEE. This CDR3 region has 17 residues. CDR3 residues: CASSLVKRSGNTGELFF. In DNA form, the CDR3 reads TGTGCCAGCAGCTTGGTAAAACGATCGGGGAACACCGGGGAGCTGTTTTTT.

The chain employs TRBV6-5 and TRBJ2-3; no reliable D call. Germline values: CDR1 MNHEY, CDR2 SVGAGI. V gave up 0 bases and J gave up 0 bases, with 7 bases separating them. The CDR3 sequence is 15 residues long. This CDR3 is CASSYSGTSTDTQYF. In DNA, the CDR3 is TGTGCCAGCAGTTACTCAGGAACTAGCACAGATACGCAGTATTTT.

The gene calls are TRBV7-2 and TRBJ1-4; D may be TRBD1 (6 bases). The germline V gene has CDR1 SGHTA and CDR2 FQGNSA. The CDR3 spans 15 residues. V lost 5 bases and J 0 bases, leaving 10 bases between the germline ends. CDR3 DNA sequence: TGTGCCAGCAGCGTGGGACACGCAACTAATGAAAAACTGTTTTTT. The encoded protein is CASSVGHATNEKLFF.

This clonotype was recorded a few times. The chain is built from TRBV29-1 and TRBJ1-1; TRBD1 might be the D (5 bases). Trimming left V 7 bases short and J 2 bases short, with 14 bases between. The CDR3 has 13 amino acids. CDR1 is SQVTM and CDR2 is ANQGSEA in the germline V gene. This chain's CDR3 is CSAGMGDNTEAFF. The CDR3 DNA sequence: TGCAGCGCCGGCATGGGGGATAACACTGAAGCTTTCTTT.

This clonotype has a handful of counts. At one boundary the junction diverges from the germline segment, which might be a read error. This rearrangement joins TRBV14 to TRBJ1-3; D ambiguous. The CDR3 contains 13 residues. Germline CDR1 and CDR2: SGHDN and FVKESK. The CDR3 here is CASSQEAGSTIYF. The CDR3 region has the DNA TGTGCCAGCAGCCAAGAAGCAGGAAGCACCATATATTTT.